The entry below gives a single T cell receptor beta chain sequence along with its context. This CDR3 contains 15 residues. V lost 3 bases, J lost 5 bases, and 5 bases stayed unmatched. This entry belongs to a study of identical twins. Each CDR3 protein gets one entry after TCRdb re-called the 5' RACE reads with MiXCR. The table includes under 900,000 distinct CDR3 sequences, about 20% detected once. All donors comprised healthy Caucasians. These data are also associated with another study on T cells expressing NK-cell markers. Per that paper: Repertoire data for TCR beta were derived from sorted T cells (CD3+CD56+NKG2C+, CD3+CD56+NKG2C- and CD3+CD56-NKG2C+).

The chain recombines TRBV12-3 or TRBV12-4 with TRBJ1-2; TRBD1 matches 11 bases. This sequence originates from a woman aged 18-29 years in good health. The sequencing sample was made of PBMCs. The CDR3 nucleotides are TGTGCCAGCAGTTTGGGGGACAGGGGGTGGTATGGCTACACCTTC. Its protein product is CASSLGDRGWYGYTF.